Listed below are T cell receptor beta chains from one sample, sequenced in a study of T cell repertoires in cytomegalovirus infection. TCRdb analysed the reads with MiXCR anew, one entry per CDR3 protein. The sample has 150,000 to 200,000 distinct CDR3 sequences, 28% seen once; the top ten hold roughly 31%. Sequencing used PBMCs. The source of these receptors is a human donor in good health (CMV status not recorded). Some clones in this sample may be carry-over from other donors' samples. The conserved cysteine and the conserved F or W are not part of the CDR3 here. The D gene is left open where the match is weak.

TRBV6-6	TRBJ1-6	NA	ASSYSKGTLNSPLH
TRBV5-5	TRBJ1-2	NA	ASSLAAGPTVGGYT
TRBV19	TRBJ2-7	NA	ASTGADSQYEQY
TRBV19	TRBJ2-7	NA	ASSRFEGQNYEQY
TRBV7-9	TRBJ2-1	NA	ASSLVDEQF
TRBV5-1	TRBJ2-7	NA	ASSLSVRGGLSYEQY
TRBV5-5	TRBJ1-4	NA	ASSLAGYPLEKLF
TRBV5-6	TRBJ1-5	TRBD1	ASSFRGQAVGQPQH
TRBV19	TRBJ2-7	NA	ASSLQGFDEQY
TRBV7-9	TRBJ1-4	NA	ASSLAPNEKLF
TRBV10-2	TRBJ2-5	TRBD2	ASSEWTGLAGQETQY
TRBV7-2	TRBJ1-2	NA	ASSPGGLESGYT
TRBV2	TRBJ1-2	NA	ASSEARGHYGYT
TRBV7-2	TRBJ1-1	NA	ASSLARSDEAF
TRBV5-1	TRBJ1-1	NA	ASSLAGVKAF
TRBV15	TRBJ2-3	NA	DTSASVSADTQY
TRBV28	TRBJ2-1	TRBD2	ASSSSAGGRRYEQF
TRBV29-1	TRBJ1-2	NA	SVGARGLGANGYT
TRBV3-1	TRBJ2-7	NA	ASSQDATKGEQY
TRBV7-3	TRBJ2-1	NA	ASSLEKGSYNEQF
TRBV5-6	TRBJ2-4	TRBD1	ASSLGGRTGTTKNIQY
TRBV7-2	TRBJ2-3	TRBD2	ASSLEGGGVTDTQY
TRBV28	TRBJ1-5	NA	ASRLGGANQPQH
TRBV6-2/TRBV6-3	TRBJ1-4	NA	ASNDEATNEKLF
TRBV5-1	TRBJ1-1	NA	ASSLTKSNTEAF
TRBV30	TRBJ1-3	NA	AWKRAGLYGNTIY
TRBV4-1	TRBJ2-6	TRBD1	ASSQGDRGTNVLT
TRBV7-9	TRBJ2-7	NA	ASSLYDEQY
TRBV30	TRBJ2-2	NA	AWTRGLNTGELF
TRBV6-2/TRBV6-3	TRBJ2-5	NA	ASSDYPETQY
TRBV7-8	TRBJ1-5	TRBD1	ASSLDGTGAQPQH
TRBV7-2	TRBJ2-4	NA	ASSLAPRVVLAKNIQY
TRBV19	TRBJ1-2	TRBD1	ASSITGTTGTYGYT
TRBV7-2	TRBJ2-1	TRBD2	ASSSLLAGAYNEQF
TRBV19	TRBJ1-1	NA	ASSIGRRARDTEAF
TRBV5-1	TRBJ2-2	TRBD1	ASSWGQGTGELF
TRBV6-6	TRBJ2-4	TRBD2	ASSKHPGLSGGGNIQY
TRBV6-6	TRBJ1-2	NA	ASTVQGTNYGYT
TRBV5-1	TRBJ2-7	TRBD1	ASSLGQGGYEQY
TRBV11-2	TRBJ2-3	TRBD2	ASSSLAGGAADTQY
TRBV6-1	TRBJ2-2	NA	ASSEGRGSGELF
TRBV29-1	TRBJ1-5	NA	SVGSGNQPQH